The 16 T cell receptor beta chains presented below share a single source sample, sequenced in a study of T-cell memory formation after mild COVID-19. TCRdb processed the 5' RACE reads anew with MiXCR; each CDR3 protein has one entry. Of approximately 400,000 distinct CDR3 sequences in the sample, approximately 24% were seen once. The source material was PBMCs or a T cell subset sorted from them (not recorded which). These receptor sequences come from an adult woman who had mild COVID-19 (a few samples of this study predate the infection). Cell type and time point are not known.

This chain joins TRBV6-2 or TRBV6-3 and TRBJ1-2, with a tentative D call TRBD1 (5 bases). CDR1 and CDR2 (germline): MNHEY, SVGEGT. The CDR3 is 19 residues long. Trimming took off 0 bases at V and 0 bases at J, with 20 bases between the two ends. The CDR3: CASSYSIGDAFPTNYGYTF. The CDR3 DNA reads as TGTGCCAGCAGTTACTCGATCGGGGACGCCTTCCCCACTAACTATGGCTACACCTTC.

The sample holds a few counts of this clonotype. This chain connects TRBV20-1 to TRBJ1-4; the D is unclear. The CDR3 consists of 11 residues. Between the trimmed V and J ends, which lost 3 bases and 8 bases, there was a span of 7 bases. CDR1 DFQATT and CDR2 SNEGSKA come from the germline V gene (reference sequence). CDR3 residues: CSASLREKLFF. The CDR3 DNA is TGCAGTGCTAGTTTGCGCGAAAAACTGTTTTTT.

V is TRBV7-2 and J is TRBJ1-3; D perhaps matches TRBD1 (6 bases). Germline V lookup: CDR1 SGHTA, CDR2 FQGNSA. This CDR3 spans 15 amino acids. The V and J ends lost 1 base and 0 bases respectively, with 7 bases between them. CDR3 residues: CASSLEGVSGNTIYF. The CDR3 region has the DNA TGTGCCAGCAGCTTAGAGGGGGTCTCTGGAAACACCATATATTTT.

V usage is TRBV20-1 and J usage is TRBJ2-5, with a tentative D call TRBD1 (6 bases). The CDR3 has 14 amino acids. Germline V CDR1 and CDR2: DFQATT, SNEGSKA (reference sequence). Between the trimmed V and J ends, which lost 4 bases and 1 base, there was a span of 13 bases. DNA for the CDR3: TGCAGTGCTATCCCCTACAGGGTCCAAGAGACCCAGTACTTC. It translates to CSAIPYRVQETQYF.

This clonotype was seen a handful of times. This rearrangement joins TRBV5-1 to TRBJ2-3, with 9 bases identical to TRBD2. CDR1 is SGHRS and CDR2 is YFSETQ in the germline V gene. Trimming removed 0 bases from V and 11 bases from J; junction bases left unmatched: 10. The CDR3 is 15 amino acids. CDR3 bases: TGCGCCAGCAGCTTGGTAGCGGGGGCCCCGCAGGAGCAGTATTTT. Its protein product is CASSLVAGAPQEQYF. The variable domain in full, with the rest retrieved from reference TRBV5-1 and TRBJ2-3, is KAGVTQTPRYLIKTRGQQVTLSCSPISGHRSVSWYQQTPGQGLQFLFEYFSETQRNKGNFPGRFSGRQFSNSRSEMNVSTLELGDSALYLCASSLVAGAPQEQYFGPGTRLTVL.

The chain combines TRBV7-9 with TRBJ1-1; D is unresolved. Trimming shortened V by 3 bases and J by 1 base, and 12 bases separated the two germline ends. Germline CDR1 is SEHNR and CDR2 is FQNEAQ (reference sequence). There are 15 residues in the CDR3. Here the CDR3 reads CASSLETARNTEAFF. The CDR3 DNA reads TGTGCCAGCAGCTTGGAAACAGCAAGGAACACTGAAGCTTTCTTT.

V usage is TRBV6-5 and J usage is TRBJ1-1; weak D call: TRBD1 (6 bases). Germline assignment: CDR1 MNHEY and CDR2 SVGAGI. The CDR3 extends over 16 amino acids. V lost 5 bases, J lost 1 base, and 17 bases lay in between. The CDR3 protein is CASSLGQRPRNTEAFF. The CDR3 DNA reads as TGTGCCAGCAGTCTTGGACAGAGACCAAGGAACACTGAAGCTTTCTTT.

This chain uses TRBV19 with TRBJ2-7, with 8 positions matching TRBD1. Germline V lookup: CDR1 LNHDA, CDR2 SQIVND (reference sequence). This CDR3 spans 15 amino acids. V gave up 4 bases and J gave up 3 bases; unmatched junction bases: 8. The CDR3 region is CASSTRTGLHYEQYF. CDR3 in DNA: TGTGCCAGTAGTACCCGGACAGGGCTACACTACGAGCAGTACTTC.

The V gene is TRBV9, the J gene TRBJ2-3; a possible D gene is TRBD1 (6 bases). The CDR3 covers 16 residues. Trimming cost V 0 bases and J 1 base, with 12 bases left between them. Per germline, CDR1 SGDLS and CDR2 YYNGEE. CDR3 sequence: CASSVDPGVGTDTQYF. Here the CDR3 DNA reads TGTGCCAGCAGCGTAGACCCAGGGGTGGGCACAGATACGCAGTATTTT.

This chain connects TRBV7-2 to TRBJ2-1; the D is unclear. CDR1 and CDR2 from the germline V gene are SGHTA and FQGNSA. V was pared by 8 bases and J by 4 bases, with 6 bases between. The CDR3 length is 11 residues. The CDR3 reads CASEEYNEQFF. In DNA, the CDR3 is TGTGCCAGCGAAGAATACAATGAGCAGTTCTTC.

The V gene is TRBV7-3, the J gene TRBJ1-3, with no clear D. The V gene's germline CDR1 is SGHTA and CDR2 FQGTGA. The CDR3 has 14 amino acids. Deletions cut 5 bases from V and 1 base from J, with 9 bases between. CDR3 coding DNA: TGTGCCAGCAGCCTTAAGGATTCTGGAAACACCATATATTTT. As protein: CASSLKDSGNTIYF.

The chain joins TRBV4-3 to TRBJ2-7; D gene ambiguous. The CDR3 runs 16 residues. Germline loops: CDR1 LGHNA, CDR2 YSLEER. Trimming cost V 0 bases and J 3 bases, with 15 bases left between them. This CDR3 is CASSQDKDPVVYEQYF. As DNA, the CDR3 is TGCGCCAGCAGCCAAGATAAGGACCCGGTGGTCTACGAGCAGTACTTC.

This clonotype appeared a single time. The chain joins TRBV4-2 to TRBJ2-2; 10 nucleotides line up with TRBD2. This CDR3 contains 18 residues. Germline V gives CDR1 LGHNA, CDR2 YNFKEQ. V gave up 0 bases and J gave up 6 bases; unmatched junction bases: 10. The CDR3 loop reads CASSQEPAGGPGAGELFF. The CDR3 DNA sequence: TGTGCCAGCAGCCAAGAGCCAGCGGGGGGGCCCGGAGCCGGGGAGCTGTTTTTT.

The chain recombines TRBV15 with TRBJ2-7; 9 bases align to TRBD1. From germline, CDR1 is LNHNV and CDR2 YYDKDF (reference sequence). The CDR3 consists of 14 residues. V lost 9 bases to trimming and J lost 9 bases; unmatched junction nucleotides: 15. DNA of the CDR3: TGTGCCACAAGACAACAGGGGGCTCCGACCGGGCAGTACTTC. Translated, it gives CATRQQGAPTGQYF.

This clonotype was recorded a few times. V usage is TRBV7-9 and J usage is TRBJ1-1; the match to TRBD1 covers 7 bases. The CDR3 is made up of 15 amino acids. J gave up 3 bases and V 5 bases, and 9 bases lay outside the gene matches. The V gene's germline CDR1 is SEHNR and CDR2 FQNEAQ (reference sequence). CDR3 in amino acids: CASSTRSRGDTEAFF. DNA for the CDR3: TGTGCCAGCAGCACCCGTAGCAGGGGGGACACTGAAGCTTTCTTT.

V usage is TRBV7-3 and J usage is TRBJ1-2, with D possibly TRBD1 on 5 matching bases. V dropped 2 bases and J dropped 0 bases, with 7 bases sitting between them. The CDR3 totals 14 residues. In germline, CDR1 is SGHTA, CDR2 FQGTGA. Here the CDR3 DNA reads TGTGCCAGCAGCTTAGCAGGGACTAACTATGGCTACACCTTC. This gives the protein CASSLAGTNYGYTF.